The 25 T cell receptor beta chains below were found in one sample sequenced in a study of CD8+CD57+ T cells in acquired aplastic anemia. The study profiled TCR beta VDJ and CDR3 using genomic DNA as template. TCRdb redid the calling of the reads with MiXCR, one entry per CDR3 protein. Among about 98,000 distinct CDR3 sequences listed, 65% to 70% were seen once. Sequencing was done on patients that had shown CD8+CD57+ cell expansion by flow cytometry. Sequencing was done on a sample of sorted CD4+, CD8+, or CD8+CD57+ T cells (not recorded which) from PBMCs. The receptors derive from a human donor with aplastic anemia.

The chain carries TRBV5-1 and TRBJ1-1; TRBD1 aligns across 7 bases. The CDR3 covers 16 residues. V shed 4 bases, J shed 0 bases, and the junction held 9 bases outside the gene matches. The germline V gene encodes CDR1 SGHRS and CDR2 YFSETQ. The CDR3 DNA reads as TGCGCCAGCAGCCTCGGTACAGGGGTACTGAACACTGAAGCTTTCTTT. Translated, it gives CASSLGTGVLNTEAFF.

This clonotype was recorded once. The genes are TRBV20-1 and TRBJ1-5; 12 bases agree with TRBD1. Germline CDR1 and CDR2: DFQATT and SNEGSKA (reference sequence). CDR3 size: 16 residues. Germline trimming cut 3 bases from V and 1 base from J; bases unmatched to any gene: 4. DNA of the CDR3: TGCAGTGCTAGCGGGACAGGGGGCATGAGCAATCAGCCCCAGCATTTT. It specifies CSASGTGGMSNQPQHF.

The rearrangement links TRBV29-1 to TRBJ1-2; 9 bases line up with TRBD1. From germline, CDR1 is SQVTM and CDR2 ANQGSEA. The trim removed 4 bases at V and 0 bases at J, leaving 0 bases unmatched. This CDR3 has 13 amino acids. The CDR3 DNA reads as TGCAGCGTTGGACAGGGGGCTAACTATGGCTACACCTTC. Amino acids: CSVGQGANYGYTF.

This chain connects TRBV7-6 to TRBJ2-7; 8 bases are a match to TRBD2. V trimming: 6 bases; J trimming: 5 bases; junction bases outside the gene matches: 3. Germline values: CDR1 SGHVS, CDR2 FNYEAQ. The CDR3 sequence is 12 residues long. The CDR3 DNA sequence: TGTGCCAGCAGAGGGACTAGTCACGAGCAGTACTTC. This sequence encodes CASRGTSHEQYF.

This clonotype was seen more than once but under ten times. V gene TRBV20-1 combines with J gene TRBJ2-3; TRBD2 aligns across 9 bases. This CDR3 comprises 15 residues. Germline V CDR1 and CDR2: DFQATT, SNEGSKA (reference sequence). The V and J ends lost 1 base and 2 bases, in that order; junction bases with no gene match: 4. CDR3 sequence: CSARGVAGATDTQYF. The CDR3 DNA sequence: TGCAGTGCTAGAGGGGTAGCGGGAGCCACAGATACGCAGTATTTT.

The CDR3 here is CASNLRDGDYEQYF. The CDR3 DNA is TGCGCCAGCAACCTCCGGGACGGAGACTACGAGCAGTACTTC. This chain uses TRBV10-1 with TRBJ2-7; D may be TRBD1 or TRBD2 (5 bases each). V was pared by 7 bases and J by 3 bases, with 16 bases between. Germline loops: CDR1 WNHNN, CDR2 SYGVQD (reference sequence). This CDR3 comprises 14 residues.

This clonotype was detected once. The chain carries TRBV9 and TRBJ2-7, with D possibly matching TRBD1 (5 bases). This CDR3 has 15 amino acids. V was trimmed by 0 bases and J by 7 bases, leaving 17 bases between them. Germline CDR1 reads SGDLS; CDR2 reads YYNGEE. The CDR3 region is CASSVGLGRLEEQYF. The CDR3 DNA reads TGTGCCAGCAGCGTAGGCTTGGGGCGTTTGGAAGAGCAGTACTTC.

The chain joins TRBV20-1 to TRBJ2-7; 10 bases line up with TRBD1. The CDR3 contains 12 residues. Germline V CDR1 and CDR2: DFQATT, SNEGSKA (reference sequence). The ends lost 6 bases at V and 4 bases at J; junction bases unmatched: 3. The CDR3 nucleotides are TGCAGTGCCCGGGACAGGGGATACGAGCAGTACTTC. Protein: CSARDRGYEQYF.

This clonotype came up a few times. V usage is TRBV7-3 and J usage is TRBJ1-6, with no clear D. CDR3 size: 12 residues. The germline V gene encodes CDR1 SGHTA and CDR2 FQGTGA. Between the trimmed V and J ends, which lost 4 bases and 9 bases, there was a span of 7 bases. The DNA for the CDR3 is TGTGCCAGCAGCTCGGGGAGTTCACCCCTCCACTTT. Protein sequence: CASSSGSSPLHF. Filled out from reference TRBV7-3 and TRBJ1-6, the complete variable domain reads GAGVSQTPSNKVTEKGKYVELRCDPISGHTALYWYRQSLGQGPEFLIYFQGTGAADDSGLPNDRFFAVRPEGSVSTLKIQRTERGDSAVYLCASSSGSSPLHFGNGTRLTVT.

The chain joins TRBV2 to TRBJ2-5; TRBD2 agrees at 7 bases. In germline, CDR1 is SNHLY, CDR2 FYNNEI. V dropped 3 bases and J dropped 3; count of bases not matched to a gene: 7. The CDR3 runs to 15 residues. The CDR3 bases are TGTGCCAGCAGTGAGTGGGGAGGGAGGGAAGAGACCCAGTACTTC. Translating gives CASSEWGGREETQYF.

This clonotype was observed a handful of times. This chain uses TRBV7-6 with TRBJ1-2; 7 bases line up with TRBD1. This CDR3 is 14 amino acids long. CDR1 is SGHVS, CDR2 FNYEAQ, per germline. V gave up 5 bases and J gave up 4 bases; unmatched junction bases: 7. The CDR3 is CASSQYRGAYGYTF. The CDR3 DNA is TGTGCCAGCAGCCAATACAGGGGTGCCTATGGCTACACCTTC. The entire variable domain, with the rest obtained from reference TRBV7-6 and TRBJ1-2, is as follows: GAGVSQSPRYKVTKRGQDVALRCDPISGHVSLYWYRQALGQGPEFLTYFNYEAQQDKSGLPNDRFSAERPEGSISTLTIQRTEQRDSAMYRCASSQYRGAYGYTFGSGTRLTVV.

V usage is TRBV25-1 and J usage is TRBJ2-5; 15 positions match TRBD2. Unmatched junction bases numbered 6, after V lost 4 bases and J lost 6 bases. Germline V gene sequence: CDR1 MGHDK, CDR2 SYGVNS. The CDR3 totals 16 residues. The CDR3 spells CASSGTSGRASQTQYF. The CDR3 DNA reads as TGTGCCAGCAGTGGGACTAGCGGGAGGGCCTCGCAGACCCAGTACTTC.

V gene TRBV20-1 combines with J gene TRBJ2-5; D possibly corresponds to TRBD2 (6 bases). This CDR3 comprises 12 residues. The germline V gene encodes CDR1 DFQATT and CDR2 SNEGSKA (reference sequence). Trimming shortened V by 1 base and J by 5 bases, and 8 bases separated the two germline ends. CDR3: CSARAGAETQYF. CDR3 DNA: TGCAGTGCTAGAGCGGGAGCTGAGACCCAGTACTTC.

This clonotype has ten or more counts. The gene calls are TRBV20-1 and TRBJ2-7; D tentatively reads TRBD1 or TRBD2 (6 bases each). Per the germline V gene, CDR1 is DFQATT and CDR2 is SNEGSKA (reference sequence). The CDR3 totals 14 residues. The V end lost 0 bases, the J end lost 5 bases, and 14 bases lay between the germline ends. The CDR3 spells CSARDPHREDEQYF. In DNA, the CDR3 is TGCAGTGCTAGAGATCCCCACAGGGAGGACGAGCAGTACTTC.

The genes are TRBV25-1 and TRBJ1-6, with 11 bases matching TRBD1. CDR1 and CDR2 (germline): MGHDK, SYGVNS. V shed 4 bases, J shed 7 bases, and the junction held 9 bases outside the gene matches. The CDR3 runs to 17 residues. The CDR3 region is CASSGGRGTGGNSPLHF. The DNA for the CDR3 is TGTGCCAGCAGTGGTGGAAGGGGGACAGGGGGGAATTCACCCCTCCACTTT.

The chain links TRBV20-1 to TRBJ1-1; 8 positions match TRBD1. The V gene end was trimmed by 3 bases and the J gene end by 5 bases; junction bases not matched to a gene: 5. This CDR3 region has 13 residues. Looked up from germline, CDR1 is DFQATT and CDR2 is SNEGSKA (reference sequence). DNA for the CDR3: TGCAGTGCTAGTGACAGGGGTTGGACTGAAGCTTTCTTT. Its translation: CSASDRGWTEAFF.

The chain employs TRBV20-1 and TRBJ1-1; D call uncertain. Looked up from germline, CDR1 is DFQATT and CDR2 is SNEGSKA (reference sequence). The CDR3 contains 11 residues. In nucleotides, the CDR3 is TGCATTGGGATTCGTAACACTGAAGCTTTCTTT. This encodes CIGIRNTEAFF.

V is TRBV20-1 and J is TRBJ2-5; maybe TRBD1 (6 bases). CDR1 and CDR2 from the germline V gene are DFQATT and SNEGSKA (reference sequence). V lost 3 bases to trimming and J lost 5 bases, with 10 bases between them. The CDR3 has 12 amino acids. DNA for the CDR3: TGCAGTGCTAGTGTCACAGGGGAGACCCAGTACTTC. Protein product: CSASVTGETQYF.

This clonotype showed up many times. The chain is built from TRBV6-5 and TRBJ2-7; no definite D call. The CDR3 runs 14 residues. The germline gives CDR1 MNHEY, CDR2 SVGAGI. Between the trimmed V and J ends, which lost 0 bases and 5 bases, there was a span of 11 bases. This chain's CDR3 is CASSYSDGYDEQYF. DNA for the CDR3: TGTGCCAGCAGTTACTCAGACGGGTATGACGAGCAGTACTTC.

The rearrangement uses TRBV20-1 and TRBJ2-3, with D unresolved. V dropped 6 bases and J dropped 7 bases, with 11 bases sitting between them. The CDR3 runs 11 residues. CDR1 is DFQATT and CDR2 is SNEGSKA in the germline V gene (reference sequence). The CDR3 here is CSAEAAHTQYF. The CDR3 DNA follows: TGCAGTGCAGAAGCAGCCCATACGCAGTATTTT.

This clonotype was seen only a few times. The chain recombines TRBV15 with TRBJ2-2; possible D gene TRBD2, 6 bases. This CDR3 comprises 15 residues. CDR1 is LNHNV, CDR2 YYDKDF, per germline (reference sequence). V shed 1 base and J shed 4 bases, with 10 bases lying between them. CDR3 sequence: CATSRGLGGTGELFF. DNA for the CDR3: TGTGCCACCAGCAGAGGACTAGGAGGCACCGGGGAGCTGTTTTTT.

The gene calls are TRBV10-2 and TRBJ1-1; D gene ambiguous. This CDR3 spans 12 amino acids. Trimming stripped 7 bases from V and 0 bases from J, with 6 bases between. Germline CDR1 reads WSHSY; CDR2 reads SAAADI. CDR3 region: CASIGLNTEAFF. CDR3 nucleotides: TGCGCCAGCATTGGGTTGAACACTGAAGCTTTCTTT.

This clonotype appeared once. The V call is TRBV20-1, the J call TRBJ1-1; D is perhaps TRBD1 (5 bases). Germline loops: CDR1 DFQATT, CDR2 SNEGSKA (reference sequence). Trimming cost V 6 bases and J 6 bases, with 14 bases left between them. The CDR3 loop spans 12 amino acids. CDR3 sequence: CSARVRVAEAFF. The CDR3 nucleotides are TGCAGTGCCCGGGTCAGGGTGGCTGAAGCTTTCTTT.

The chain recombines TRBV4-2 with TRBJ2-3, with 9 bases that match TRBD2. CDR1 and CDR2 (germline): LGHNA, YNFKEQ. V lost 0 bases to trimming and J lost 2 bases; unmatched junction nucleotides: 3. CDR3 size: 16 residues. The CDR3 DNA reads as TGTGCCAGCAGCCAAGAGGAGCGGGGGGCCACAGATACGCAGTATTTT. This codes for CASSQEERGATDTQYF.

This clonotype has a handful of counts. The chain combines TRBV19 with TRBJ2-2, with D maybe TRBD1 (5 bases). V was pared by 6 bases and J by 0 bases, with 11 bases between. The CDR3 has 15 residues. Germline values: CDR1 LNHDA, CDR2 SQIVND (reference sequence). Here the CDR3 reads CASRPQGSNTGELFF. DNA for the CDR3: TGTGCCAGTAGACCTCAGGGCTCGAACACCGGGGAGCTGTTTTTT.